This TCR beta chain was retrieved from a study of blood T cells in healthy people across ages. A J-beta primer mix and a sample-barcoded 5' primer were used in a second PCR of roughly 7 to 12 cycles. TCRdb reanalysed the 5' RACE reads using MiXCR and keeps one entry per CDR3 protein. In the table there are about a million distinct CDR3 sequences, roughly two fifths of which are singletons. Donors were systemically healthy Caucasian individuals from Russia aged 6 to 90 years. Each sample had at least 7 million PBMCs isolated. Note on this clonotype: What it binds is not known.

Study-wide findings and caveats: Estimated diversity, derived from one million T cells, was regarded as an underestimate. In long-lived donors, naive CD4+ cell counts and diversity exceeded those of aged donors.

Material for sequencing was blood. The TCR was taken from a man between 18 and 29 years old in good health.

DNA for the CDR3: TGCAGCCTACTAGTGGGGCAAGAGACCCAGTACTTC. Translated: CSLLVGQETQYF. V and J are TRBV29-1 and TRBJ2-5; weak D call: TRBD2 (5 bases). The CDR3 runs 12 residues. V was cut by 8 bases and J by 2 bases, with 12 bases left in between. Germline CDR1 is SQVTM and CDR2 is ANQGSEA.